This paragraph covers one TCR beta chain sequence. This clone was seen just once. Its antigen target is currently unknown. Base-call qualities are not available, and no considerably larger clone is one nucleotide away. The germline ends are 6 bases apart after V is trimmed by 0 bases and J by 3 bases. The CDR3 spans 14 residues, from the cysteine through the phenylalanine. Only the CDR3 portion is preserved as DNA: 42 bases, with reading frame beginning at the first base. As encoded in the germline V gene, CDR1 is SGHTA while CDR2 is FQGNSA. TCRbeta CDR3 regions were amplified from genomic DNA using the immunoSEQ Assay, a bias-controlled multiplex PCR. The source study handled its data this way. Nucleated cell counts per sample were estimated from amplification of reference gene primers within the assay. To quantify the absolute abundance of each unique TCRbeta CDR3 rearrangement, sequence reads were collapsed and filtered. For each sample, productive Simpson clonality was calculated as the square root of Simpson's diversity index across productive rearrangements. TCRdb retrieved this table from immuneACCESS and kept in-frame rearrangements only. Not all clones are present; in checked studies, unresolved V genes account for under half, and no reason is known for the remainder. V and J calls and clone size are those listed in that table; D and trimming were worked out from the DNA. Counted in this sample were under 200,000 clones; just over 85% of them appeared once. Approximately 8% of the sample is held by the ten biggest clonotypes.

The sample belongs to a study of blood T cell repertoires in COVID-19 (dated by TCRdb to the early 2020s). General notes on the study: The collaborator samples originated in the United States, Italy and Spain and spanned the acute and convalescent phases of COVID-19. The prospective study material was composed of cDNA or gDNA derived from T cells, B-cell-depleted T cells, or PBMCs. Subjects who had been exposed to COVID-19, were actively infected with it, or had recovered from it provided the deeply sampled blood TCRbeta repertoires that made up the dataset. The repertoires were made available in a free public database intended to serve as a resource for research on the immune response to SARS-CoV-2. The samples were drawn from the first 160 participants of the ongoing ImmuneRACE study and from about 1,200 subjects provided by 6 global collaborators. Sample metadata almost always included a de-identified subject ID, COVID-19 status, age in years and sex. Where available, HLA class I and class II types were taken from metadata supplied by the sample provider and were not determined by assay-based typing.

Beyond this particular receptor, the publication reports: Clinical and demographic metadata were provided uncurated, with the amount varying by source and participant.

Each collaborating institution followed its own protocols to collect whole blood in K2EDTA tubes. For TCRbeta analysis, collaborators shipped samples in one of three forms: frozen whole blood, isolated PBMCs, or DNA extracted from either of those sample types. This clonotype originated in a man in his sixties with acute or convalescent COVID-19. The sequencing sample was made of peripheral blood. The chain couples TRBV7-2 to TRBJ1-5, with no confident D gene call. The CDR3 loop reads CASSLALDNQPQHF. The bases are TGTGCCAGCAGCTTAGCGTTAGACAATCAGCCCCAGCATTTT.